The 25 T cell receptor beta chains listed next were all sequenced from one sample in a study of blood T cell repertoires in COVID-19. Sequencing used immunoSEQ multiplex PCR; TCRdb keeps in-frame clones, though not all of them. Of about 280,000 clones listed, roughly 88% are singletons. Sequencing input: peripheral blood. The receptors here all came from a woman aged 25 to 39 with active or convalescent COVID-19.

This chain uses TRBV4-3 with TRBJ2-2; a weak D match, TRBD1 (7 bases). The ends were cut back, 3 bases at V and 3 bases at J, with 14 bases in the middle. The germline CDR1 and CDR2 sequences are LGHNA and YSLEER. This CDR3 comprises 16 residues. In DNA form, the CDR3 reads TGCGCCAGCAGCCAGCTCGCAGGGGGGTACACCGGGGAGCTGTTTTTT. Protein sequence: CASSQLAGGYTGELFF.

Remarks on this clone: This CDR3 is also generated by other DNA sequences in the sample. The chain uses TRBV15 and TRBJ1-2; D is perhaps TRBD1 (5 bases). V lost 0 bases to trimming and J lost 4 bases, with 9 bases between them. The CDR3 consists of 14 residues. The germline gives CDR1 LNHNV, CDR2 YYDKDF (reference sequence). The CDR3 protein is CATSRDSGGYGYTF. The CDR3 DNA follows: TGTGCCACCAGCAGAGATAGCGGGGGCTATGGCTACACCTTC.

The chain links TRBV7-6 to TRBJ1-3; D call uncertain. Germline loops: CDR1 SGHVS, CDR2 FNYEAQ. Trimming cost V 1 base and J 8 bases, with 18 bases left between them. This CDR3 comprises 16 residues. Here the CDR3 reads CASSLDSRNPADTIYF. The DNA for the CDR3 is TGTGCCAGCAGCTTAGACTCCAGAAACCCAGCGGACACCATATATTTT.

This clone has more than one count but fewer than ten. The rearrangement uses TRBV5-1 and TRBJ2-1; 9 bases are a match to TRBD2. The CDR3 totals 15 residues. After removal of 1 base from V and 8 bases from J, the junction contained 7 bases not matched to a gene. CDR1 and CDR2 from the germline V gene are SGHRS and YFSETQ. The CDR3 protein is CASSLTGTSFDEQFF. The CDR3 bases are TGCGCCAGCAGCTTGACCGGGACTAGCTTCGATGAGCAGTTCTTC. Variable domain in full (rest from reference TRBV5-1 and TRBJ2-1): KAGVTQTPRYLIKTRGQQVTLSCSPISGHRSVSWYQQTPGQGLQFLFEYFSETQRNKGNFPGRFSGRQFSNSRSEMNVSTLELGDSALYLCASSLTGTSFDEQFFGPGTRLTVL.

The rearrangement uses TRBV7-2 and TRBJ1-1, with TRBD1 identical over 8 bases. The CDR3 is 14 amino acids. The junction had 7 bases not matched to a gene; V was cut back by 5 bases and J by 5 bases. Germline lookup yields CDR1 SGHTA and CDR2 FQGNSA. The CDR3 DNA follows: TGTGCCAGCAGCCTACAAAGACAGGGGACTGAAGCTTTCTTT. Protein: CASSLQRQGTEAFF.

The V gene is TRBV6-6, the J gene TRBJ1-5; D remains ambiguous. With 0 bases removed from V and 5 bases from J, the gap between germline ends came to 11 bases. The germline CDR1 and CDR2 sequences are MNHNY and SVGAGI (reference sequence). CDR3 length: 15 residues. The CDR3: CASSYSREEYQPQHF. CDR3 DNA sequence: TGTGCCAGCAGTTACTCGAGGGAGGAGTATCAGCCCCAGCATTTT.

This chain uses TRBV18 with TRBJ1-1; possible D gene TRBD1, 6 bases. The V end was cut by 6 bases, the J end by 0 bases, with 14 bases between. The CDR3 runs to 15 residues. Germline CDR1 KGHSH, CDR2 LQKENI. The CDR3 spells CASSPEGQLNTEAFF. In DNA, the CDR3 is TGTGCCAGCTCGCCCGAAGGACAGCTGAACACTGAAGCTTTCTTT.

This clone was seen a single time. The J gene is TRBJ2-5, the V gene TRBV24-1; tentative D call: TRBD1 (5 bases). V lost 5 bases, J lost 2 bases, and 17 bases lay in between. The CDR3 consists of 16 residues. Germline V gives CDR1 KGHDR, CDR2 SFDVKD. In DNA, the CDR3 is TGTGCCACCAGTGCTCCCCACAAGGGGTATCAAGAGACCCAGTACTTC. It specifies CATSAPHKGYQETQYF.

This clone was found a few times. V gene TRBV14 combines with J gene TRBJ1-2; D not resolved. The CDR3 sequence is 14 residues long. Per germline, CDR1 SGHDN and CDR2 FVKESK. Trimming cost V 0 bases and J 7 bases, with 12 bases left between them. The DNA for the CDR3 is TGTGCCAGCAGCCAAGATAGTCAGGCGAGTGGCTACACCTTC. It encodes CASSQDSQASGYTF. Variable domain in full (rest from reference TRBV14 and TRBJ1-2): EAGVTQFPSHSVIEKGQTVTLRCDPISGHDNLYWYRRVMGKEIKFLLHFVKESKQDESGMPNNRFLAERTGGTYSTLKVQPAELEDSGVYFCASSQDSQASGYTFGSGTRLTVV.

This chain uses TRBV6-4 with TRBJ2-3, with 8 bases identical to TRBD1. With 6 bases clipped from V and 2 bases from J, the junction kept 7 bases outside the gene matches. CDR1 and CDR2 from the germline V gene are MRHNA and SNTAGT. The CDR3 totals 15 residues. The CDR3 region is CASSQGASSTDTQYF. The DNA of the CDR3 is TGTGCCAGCAGCCAGGGGGCCTCATCCACAGATACGCAGTATTTT.

This clone has more than one count but fewer than ten. The rearrangement uses TRBV6-6 and TRBJ2-7; the D is unclear. Trimming stripped 1 base from V and 6 bases from J, with 4 bases between. In germline, CDR1 is MNHNY, CDR2 SVGAGI (reference sequence). The CDR3 sequence is 11 residues long. CDR3 coding DNA: TGTGCCAGCAGTTACTTGGCCGAGCAGTACTTC. It encodes CASSYLAEQYF.

This sequence joins TRBV7-2 and TRBJ2-4; maybe TRBD1 (6 bases). There are 13 residues in the CDR3. Trimming removed 1 base at V and 8 bases at J, with 9 bases between. Germline values: CDR1 SGHTA, CDR2 FQGNSA. CDR3 DNA: TGTGCCAGCAGCTTAGTCAAGGGGGACATTCAGTACTTC. Translation: CASSLVKGDIQYF.

The chain carries TRBV10-3 and TRBJ2-3, with 8 bases that match TRBD1. With V trimmed by 9 bases and J by 4 bases, 9 bases remained unmatched. Looked up from germline, CDR1 is ENHRY and CDR2 is SYGVKD. CDR3 length equals 14 residues. CDR3 residues: CAILAGGDADTQYF. The CDR3 nucleotides are TGTGCCATTTTGGCAGGGGGCGACGCAGATACGCAGTATTTT.

The chain employs TRBV3-1 (or the pseudogene TRBV3-2) and TRBJ2-1; 8 nucleotides agree with TRBD2. Germline CDR1 LGHDT, CDR2 YNNKEL (reference sequence). The V and J ends lost 0 bases and 7 bases, in that order; junction bases with no gene match: 11. The CDR3 extends over 17 amino acids. The CDR3 loop reads CASSQDHSAGGHNEQFF. The CDR3 DNA follows: TGTGCCAGCAGCCAAGATCATTCCGCGGGGGGTCATAATGAGCAGTTCTTC.

J is TRBJ1-2 and V is TRBV12-5; D ambiguous. V shed 4 bases and J shed 4 bases, with 13 bases lying between them. The CDR3 length is 14 residues. Germline CDR1 is LGHNT and CDR2 is FRNRAP. CDR3 DNA sequence: TGTGCTAGTGGTTCTTTCACCGACACCTATGGCTACACCTTC. Protein: CASGSFTDTYGYTF.

The V and J genes are TRBV19 and TRBJ1-5, with 8 bases that match TRBD1. Germline V CDR1 and CDR2: LNHDA, SQIVND (reference sequence). This CDR3 comprises 15 residues. V trimming: 6 bases; J trimming: 5 bases; junction bases outside the gene matches: 9. The DNA of the CDR3 is TGTGCCAGTAGACCAGGGGGCGCGTCGGATCAGCCCCAGCATTTT. It yields the protein CASRPGGASDQPQHF.

This chain uses TRBV19 with TRBJ2-5; TRBD1 matches 9 bases. The CDR3 sequence is 16 residues long. The germline gives CDR1 LNHDA, CDR2 SQIVND (reference sequence). V was clipped by 5 bases and J by 4 bases; unmatched bases: 11. The CDR3: CASSGGDRAFGETQYF. The CDR3 bases are TGTGCCAGTAGTGGAGGGGACAGGGCTTTCGGAGAGACCCAGTACTTC. The complete variable domain, with remaining parts taken from reference TRBV19 and TRBJ2-5, reads DGGITQSPKYLFRKEGQNVTLSCEQNLNHDAMYWYRQDPGQGLRLIYYSQIVNDFQKGDIAEGYSVSREKKESFPLTVTSAQKNPTAFYLCASSGGDRAFGETQYFGPGTRLLVL.

This rearrangement joins TRBV5-6 to TRBJ1-3; D is ambiguous. The CDR3 is 13 residues long. The V gene lost 0 bases and the J gene lost 9 bases, with 10 bases spanning the gap. Germline-derived CDR1 and CDR2 are SGHDT and YYEEEE. The CDR3 protein is CASSLDIGGTIYF. The CDR3 DNA reads TGTGCCAGCAGCTTGGATATCGGAGGCACCATATATTTT.

The chain combines TRBV5-1 with TRBJ1-5, with 7 bases fitting TRBD1. CDR3 length: 15 amino acids. V was pared by 4 bases and J by 2 bases, with 6 bases of the junction left unmatched. From germline, CDR1 is SGHRS and CDR2 YFSETQ. This CDR3 is CASSRDTGGNQPQHF. The CDR3 DNA sequence: TGCGCCAGCAGCCGGGACACAGGGGGCAATCAGCCCCAGCATTTT. Full variable domain (outside the CDR3, taken from reference TRBV5-1 and TRBJ1-5): KAGVTQTPRYLIKTRGQQVTLSCSPISGHRSVSWYQQTPGQGLQFLFEYFSETQRNKGNFPGRFSGRQFSNSRSEMNVSTLELGDSALYLCASSRDTGGNQPQHFGDGTRLSIL.

This chain uses TRBV5-8 with TRBJ1-3; no definite D call. Germline values: CDR1 SGHTS, CDR2 YDEGEE. The CDR3 consists of 15 residues. V was pared by 9 bases and J by 2 bases, with 18 bases between. CDR3: CATLLGRLPGNTIYF. In nucleotides, the CDR3 is TGTGCCACCCTTTTGGGGAGGTTACCTGGAAACACCATATATTTT.

V is TRBV5-6 and J is TRBJ1-2; tentatively, D is TRBD1 (6 bases). The germline V gene encodes CDR1 SGHDT and CDR2 YYEEEE. Trimming took 1 base from V and 3 from J, leaving 10 bases between them. This CDR3 comprises 14 residues. CDR3 nucleotides: TGTGCCAGCAGCTTGATCAGACAGGACTATGGCTACACCTTC. This encodes CASSLIRQDYGYTF. The full variable domain, rest sourced from reference TRBV5-6 and TRBJ1-2, is DAGVTQSPTHLIKTRGQQVTLRCSPKSGHDTVSWYQQALGQGPQFIFQYYEEEERQRGNFPDRFSGHQFPNYSSELNVNALLLGDSALYLCASSLIRQDYGYTFGSGTRLTVV.

The chain recombines TRBV19 with TRBJ2-4; TRBD2 agrees at 7 bases. The CDR3 loop spans 16 amino acids. V lost 6 bases, J lost 3 bases, and 11 bases stayed unmatched. The germline V gene encodes CDR1 LNHDA and CDR2 SQIVND (reference sequence). CDR3 DNA: TGTGCCAGTAGCCCCCAGAGCGGGGTGATCAAAAACATTCAGTACTTC. Its protein product is CASSPQSGVIKNIQYF.

The CDR3 DNA is TGTGCCAGCACCAGAGGAGCAGCTAGCGGGGTCAATGCAGATACGCAGTATTTT. Its protein product is CASTRGAASGVNADTQYF. The chain combines TRBV5-4 with TRBJ2-3; the match to TRBD2 covers 9 bases. The germline V gene has CDR1 SGHNT and CDR2 YYREEE (reference sequence). There are 18 residues in the CDR3. The J segment lost 4 bases and the V segment lost 6 bases, leaving 18 bases of the junction unmatched.

This rearrangement joins TRBV4-3 to TRBJ1-6, with 7 bases identical to TRBD1. This CDR3 contains 15 residues. Trimming at V came to 0 bases and at J to 8 bases, leaving 4 bases not matched to a gene. The germline V gene encodes CDR1 LGHNA and CDR2 YSLEER. The CDR3 protein is CASSQDEQGYSPLHF. The CDR3 DNA reads as TGCGCCAGCAGCCAAGATGAACAGGGGTATTCACCCCTCCACTTT.

The genes are TRBV30 and TRBJ2-5; tentative D call: TRBD2 (5 bases). There are 14 residues in the CDR3. Trimming shortened V by 1 base and J by 5 bases, and 14 bases separated the two germline ends. CDR1 and CDR2 (germline): GTSNPN, SVGIG (reference sequence). The CDR3: CAWSESLDLETQYF. The CDR3 DNA reads TGTGCCTGGAGTGAATCACTAGATCTTGAGACCCAGTACTTC.